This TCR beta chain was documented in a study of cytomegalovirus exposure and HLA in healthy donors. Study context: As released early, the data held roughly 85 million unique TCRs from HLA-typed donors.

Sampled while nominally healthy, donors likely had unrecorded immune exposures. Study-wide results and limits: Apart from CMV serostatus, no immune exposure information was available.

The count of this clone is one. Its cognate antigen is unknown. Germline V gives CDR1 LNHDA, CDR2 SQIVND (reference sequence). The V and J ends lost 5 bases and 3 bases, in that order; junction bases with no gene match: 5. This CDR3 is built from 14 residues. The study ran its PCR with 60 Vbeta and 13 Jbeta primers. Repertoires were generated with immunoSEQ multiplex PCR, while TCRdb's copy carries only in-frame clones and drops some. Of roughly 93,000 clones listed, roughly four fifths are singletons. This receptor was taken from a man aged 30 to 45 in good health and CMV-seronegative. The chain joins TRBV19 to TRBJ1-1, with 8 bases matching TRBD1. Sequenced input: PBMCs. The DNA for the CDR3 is TGTGCCAGTAGTTTCAGGGGGCCTGACACTGAAGCTTTCTTT. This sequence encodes CASSFRGPDTEAFF.